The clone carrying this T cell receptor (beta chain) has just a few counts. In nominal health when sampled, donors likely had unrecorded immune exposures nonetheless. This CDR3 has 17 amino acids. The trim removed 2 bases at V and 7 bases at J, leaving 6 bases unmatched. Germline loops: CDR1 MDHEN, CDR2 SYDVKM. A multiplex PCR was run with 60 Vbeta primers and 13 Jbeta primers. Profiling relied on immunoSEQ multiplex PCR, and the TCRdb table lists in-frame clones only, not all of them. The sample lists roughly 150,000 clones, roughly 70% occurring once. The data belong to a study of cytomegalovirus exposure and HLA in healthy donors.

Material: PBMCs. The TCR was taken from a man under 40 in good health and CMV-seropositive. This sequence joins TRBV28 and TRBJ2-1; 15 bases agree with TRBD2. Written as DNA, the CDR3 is TGTGCCAGCAGTTTAGCAGGACTAGCGGGAGGGCAAAATGAGCAGTTCTTC. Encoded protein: CASSLAGLAGGQNEQFF. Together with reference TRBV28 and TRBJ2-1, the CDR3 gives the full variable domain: DVKVTQSSRYLVKRTGEKVFLECVQDMDHENMFWYRQDPGLGLRLIYFSYDVKMKEKGDIPEGYSVSREKKERFSLILESASTNQTSMYLCASSLAGLAGGQNEQFFGPGTRLTVL.